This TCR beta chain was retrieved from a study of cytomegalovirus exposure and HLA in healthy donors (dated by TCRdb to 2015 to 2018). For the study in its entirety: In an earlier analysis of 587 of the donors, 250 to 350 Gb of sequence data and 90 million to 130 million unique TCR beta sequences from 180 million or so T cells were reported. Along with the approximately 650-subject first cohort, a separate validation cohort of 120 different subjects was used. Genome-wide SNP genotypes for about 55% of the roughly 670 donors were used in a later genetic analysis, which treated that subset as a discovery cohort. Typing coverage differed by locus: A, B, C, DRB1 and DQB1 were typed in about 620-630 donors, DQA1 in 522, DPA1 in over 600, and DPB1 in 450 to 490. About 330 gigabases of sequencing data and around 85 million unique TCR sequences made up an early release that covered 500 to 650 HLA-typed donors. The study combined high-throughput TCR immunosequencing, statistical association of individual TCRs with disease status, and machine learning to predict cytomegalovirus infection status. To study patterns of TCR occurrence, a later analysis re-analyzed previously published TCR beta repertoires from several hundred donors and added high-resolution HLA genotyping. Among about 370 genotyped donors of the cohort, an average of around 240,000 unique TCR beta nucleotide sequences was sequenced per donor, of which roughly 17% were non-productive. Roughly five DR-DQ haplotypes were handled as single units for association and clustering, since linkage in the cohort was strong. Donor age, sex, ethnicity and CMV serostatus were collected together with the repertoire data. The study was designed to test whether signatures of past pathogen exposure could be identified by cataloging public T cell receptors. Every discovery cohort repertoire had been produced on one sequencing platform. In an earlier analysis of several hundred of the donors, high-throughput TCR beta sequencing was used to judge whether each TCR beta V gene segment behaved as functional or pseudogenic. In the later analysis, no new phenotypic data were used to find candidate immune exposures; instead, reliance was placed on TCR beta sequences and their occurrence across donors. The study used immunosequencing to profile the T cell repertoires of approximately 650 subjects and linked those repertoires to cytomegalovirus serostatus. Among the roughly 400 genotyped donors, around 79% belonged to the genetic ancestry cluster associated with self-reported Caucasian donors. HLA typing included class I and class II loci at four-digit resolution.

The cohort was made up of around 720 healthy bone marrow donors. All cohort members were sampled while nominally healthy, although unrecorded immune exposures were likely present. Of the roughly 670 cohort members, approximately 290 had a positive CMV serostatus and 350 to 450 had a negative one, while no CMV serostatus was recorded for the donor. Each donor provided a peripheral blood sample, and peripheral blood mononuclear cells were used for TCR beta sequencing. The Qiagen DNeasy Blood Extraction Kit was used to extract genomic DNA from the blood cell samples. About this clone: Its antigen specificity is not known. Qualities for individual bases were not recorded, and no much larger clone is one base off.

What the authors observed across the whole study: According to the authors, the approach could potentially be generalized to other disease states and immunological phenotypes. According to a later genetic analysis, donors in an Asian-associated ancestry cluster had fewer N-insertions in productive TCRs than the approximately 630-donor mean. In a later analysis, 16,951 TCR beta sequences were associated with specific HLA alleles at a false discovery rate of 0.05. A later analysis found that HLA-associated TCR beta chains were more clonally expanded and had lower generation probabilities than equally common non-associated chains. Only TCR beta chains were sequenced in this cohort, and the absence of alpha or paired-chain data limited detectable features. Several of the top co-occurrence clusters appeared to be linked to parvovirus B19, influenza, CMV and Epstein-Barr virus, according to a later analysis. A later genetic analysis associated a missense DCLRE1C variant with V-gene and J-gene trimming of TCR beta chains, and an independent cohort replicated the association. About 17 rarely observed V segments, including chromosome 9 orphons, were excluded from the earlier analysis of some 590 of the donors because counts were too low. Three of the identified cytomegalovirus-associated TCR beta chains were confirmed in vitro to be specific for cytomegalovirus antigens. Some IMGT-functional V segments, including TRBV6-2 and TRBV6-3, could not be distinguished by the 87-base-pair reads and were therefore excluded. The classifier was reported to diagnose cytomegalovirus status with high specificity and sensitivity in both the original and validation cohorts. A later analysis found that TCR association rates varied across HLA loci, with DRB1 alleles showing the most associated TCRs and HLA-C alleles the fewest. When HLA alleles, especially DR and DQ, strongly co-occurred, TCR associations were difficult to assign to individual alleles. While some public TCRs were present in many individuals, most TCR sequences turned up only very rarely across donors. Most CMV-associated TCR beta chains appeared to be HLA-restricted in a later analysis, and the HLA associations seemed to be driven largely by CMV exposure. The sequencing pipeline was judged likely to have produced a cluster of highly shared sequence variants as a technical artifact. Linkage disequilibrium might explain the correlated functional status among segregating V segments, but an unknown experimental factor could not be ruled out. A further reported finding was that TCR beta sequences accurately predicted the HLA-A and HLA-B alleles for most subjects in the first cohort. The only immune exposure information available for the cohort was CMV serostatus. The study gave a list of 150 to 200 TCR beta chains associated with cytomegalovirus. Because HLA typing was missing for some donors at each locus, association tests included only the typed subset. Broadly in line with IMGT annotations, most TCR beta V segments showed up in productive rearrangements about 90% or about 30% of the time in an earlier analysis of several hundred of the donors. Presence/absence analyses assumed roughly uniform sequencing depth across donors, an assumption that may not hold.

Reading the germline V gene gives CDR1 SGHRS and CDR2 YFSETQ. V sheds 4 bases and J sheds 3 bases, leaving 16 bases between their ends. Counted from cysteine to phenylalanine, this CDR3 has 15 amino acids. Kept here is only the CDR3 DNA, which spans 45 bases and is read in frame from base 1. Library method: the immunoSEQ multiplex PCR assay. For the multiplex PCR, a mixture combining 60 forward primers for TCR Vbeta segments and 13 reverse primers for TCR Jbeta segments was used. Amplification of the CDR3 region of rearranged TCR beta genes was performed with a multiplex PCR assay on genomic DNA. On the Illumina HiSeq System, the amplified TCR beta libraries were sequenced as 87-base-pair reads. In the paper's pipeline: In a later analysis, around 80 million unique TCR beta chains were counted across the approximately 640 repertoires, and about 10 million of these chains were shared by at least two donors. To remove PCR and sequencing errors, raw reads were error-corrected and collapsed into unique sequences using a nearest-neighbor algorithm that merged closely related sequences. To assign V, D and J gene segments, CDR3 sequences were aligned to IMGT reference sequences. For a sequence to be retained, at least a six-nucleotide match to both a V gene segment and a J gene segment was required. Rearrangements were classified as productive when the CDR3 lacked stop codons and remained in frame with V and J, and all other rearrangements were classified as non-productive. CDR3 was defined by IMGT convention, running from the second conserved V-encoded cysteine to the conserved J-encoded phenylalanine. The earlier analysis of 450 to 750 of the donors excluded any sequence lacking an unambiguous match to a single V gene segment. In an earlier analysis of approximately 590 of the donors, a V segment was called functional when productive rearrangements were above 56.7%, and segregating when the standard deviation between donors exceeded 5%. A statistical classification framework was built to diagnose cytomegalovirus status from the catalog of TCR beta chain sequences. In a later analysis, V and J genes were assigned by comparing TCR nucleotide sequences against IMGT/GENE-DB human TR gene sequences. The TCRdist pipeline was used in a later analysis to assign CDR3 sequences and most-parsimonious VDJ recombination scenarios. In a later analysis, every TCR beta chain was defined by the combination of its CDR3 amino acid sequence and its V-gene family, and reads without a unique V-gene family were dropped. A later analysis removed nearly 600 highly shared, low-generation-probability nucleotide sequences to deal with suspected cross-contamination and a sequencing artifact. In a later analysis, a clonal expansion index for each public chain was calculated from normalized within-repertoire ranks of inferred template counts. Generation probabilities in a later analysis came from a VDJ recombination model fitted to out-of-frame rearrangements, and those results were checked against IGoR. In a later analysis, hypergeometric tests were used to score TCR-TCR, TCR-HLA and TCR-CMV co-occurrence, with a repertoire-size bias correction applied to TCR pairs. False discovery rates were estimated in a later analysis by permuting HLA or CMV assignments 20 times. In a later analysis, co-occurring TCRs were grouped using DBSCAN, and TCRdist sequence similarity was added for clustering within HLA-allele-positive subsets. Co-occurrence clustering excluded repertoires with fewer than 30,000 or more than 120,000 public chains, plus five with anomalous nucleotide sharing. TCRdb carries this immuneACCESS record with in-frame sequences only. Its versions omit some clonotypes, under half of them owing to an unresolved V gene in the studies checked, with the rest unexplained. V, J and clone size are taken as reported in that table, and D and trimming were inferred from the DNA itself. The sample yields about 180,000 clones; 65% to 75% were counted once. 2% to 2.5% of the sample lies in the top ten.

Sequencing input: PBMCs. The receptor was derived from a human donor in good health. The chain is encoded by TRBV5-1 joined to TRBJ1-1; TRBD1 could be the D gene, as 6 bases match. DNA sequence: TGCGCCAGCAGCCCCGGACAGCGGGGGGACACTGAAGCTTTCTTT. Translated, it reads CASSPGQRGDTEAFF.